Listed here is a single T cell receptor beta chain. The antigen is undetermined. This CDR3 comprises 13 residues. The data belong to a study of response to subunit inactivated influenza vaccine. Study-wide points: The study's authors posited that every seasonal influenza vaccination enlists few new T cells.

TCRdb recomputed calls from the RT-PCR reads with MiXCR, one row per CDR3 protein. In the table there are roughly 710,000 distinct CDR3 sequences, 12% to 15% of which are singletons. This chain joins TRBV21-1 and TRBJ2-7; the table calls TRBD2, which could not be checked here. TRBV21-1 is a pseudogene. The sequence came from a man in his fifties who received an inactivated influenza vaccine. The source material was PBMCs from blood, sampled approximately 15 days before vaccination. The CDR3 here is CARGRDSTLEQYF. The DNA of the CDR3 is TGTGCCAGAGGACGGGACTCCACACTCGAGCAGTACTTC.